One sample yielded the 14 T cell receptor beta chains listed below, sequenced in a study of cytotoxic CD8 clonotypes in ibrutinib-treated CLL. TCRdb keeps only in-frame clones here, not all; method: immunoSEQ multiplex PCR. The sample holds under 200,000 clones, around 84% seen once. Sequencing used PBMCs, obtained after 12 months of ibrutinib treatment. These TCRs come from a human donor with chronic lymphocytic leukemia.

V gene TRBV27 combines with J gene TRBJ2-5; 12 nucleotides match TRBD2. Germline CDR1 is MNHEY and CDR2 is SMNVEV (reference sequence). The CDR3 has 15 residues. The V segment lost 6 bases and the J segment 4 bases; nucleotides outside the gene matches: 6. CDR3 in DNA: TGTGCCAGCAGCCTGACTAGCGGGAGTGTAGAGACCCAGTACTTC. This sequence encodes CASSLTSGSVETQYF.

This clone was seen more than once but under ten times. This chain connects TRBV13 to TRBJ2-2; possible D gene TRBD1, 6 bases. Germline loops: CDR1 PRHDT, CDR2 FYEKMQ (reference sequence). This CDR3 comprises 17 residues. V lost 4 bases, J lost 0 bases, and 15 bases lay in between. This chain's CDR3 is CASSYHSGTTNTGELFF. The CDR3 DNA follows: TGTGCCAGCAGCTATCACTCCGGGACAACGAACACCGGGGAGCTGTTTTTT.

Only a few counts were recorded for this clone. The chain employs TRBV4-2 and TRBJ2-1; 14 nucleotides line up with TRBD2. V lost 3 bases, J lost 10 bases, and 8 bases stayed unmatched. Germline loops: CDR1 LGHNA, CDR2 YNFKEQ. The CDR3 sequence is 16 residues long. CDR3 region: CASSQATSGGAREQFF. The CDR3 DNA sequence: TGTGCCAGCAGCCAGGCGACTAGCGGGGGGGCGAGGGAGCAGTTCTTC.

This chain connects TRBV9 to TRBJ2-3, with TRBD2 matching 7 bases. Trimming removed 6 bases from V and 2 bases from J; junction bases left unmatched: 6. CDR1 SGDLS and CDR2 YYNGEE come from the germline V gene. This CDR3 spans 14 amino acids. DNA of the CDR3: TGTGCCAGCACTAGCGGAGTGAACACAGATACGCAGTATTTT. Protein sequence: CASTSGVNTDTQYF. Full variable domain (missing parts from reference TRBV9 and TRBJ2-3): DSGVTQTPKHLITATGQRVTLRCSPRSGDLSVYWYQQSLDQGLQFLIQYYNGEERAKGNILERFSAQQFPDLHSELNLSSLELGDSALYFCASTSGVNTDTQYFGPGTRLTVL.

The chain couples TRBV4-3 to TRBJ2-7; D is tentatively TRBD1 or TRBD2 (6 bases each). Per the germline V gene, CDR1 is LGHNA and CDR2 is YSLEER. Trimming removed 8 bases at V and 7 bases at J, with 12 bases between. The CDR3 has 11 residues. The CDR3 DNA reads TGCGCCAGCGGTGGAGGGGGAGAGCAGTACTTC. This translates into CASGGGGEQYF.

The chain recombines TRBV28 with TRBJ2-3, with 11 bases fitting TRBD2. Germline V gene lookup returns CDR1 MDHEN and CDR2 SYDVKM. Trimming removed 5 bases from V and 5 bases from J; junction bases left unmatched: 6. The CDR3 contains 15 residues. The CDR3 DNA follows: TGTGCCAGCAGTGGTAGCGGGAGGGCCGTAGATACGCAGTATTTT. Translated, it gives CASSGSGRAVDTQYF. The full variable domain, in which reference TRBV28 and TRBJ2-3 provide the parts outside the CDR3, is DVKVTQSSRYLVKRTGEKVFLECVQDMDHENMFWYRQDPGLGLRLIYFSYDVKMKEKGDIPEGYSVSREKKERFSLILESASTNQTSMYLCASSGSGRAVDTQYFGPGTRLTVL.

The chain recombines TRBV7-3 with TRBJ2-1, with 10 bases matching TRBD2. CDR1 is SGHTA and CDR2 is FQGTGA in the germline V gene. V trimming: 1 base; J trimming: 5 bases; junction bases outside the gene matches: 2. This CDR3 region has 15 residues. The CDR3 region is CASSLRLAGDNEQFF. CDR3 bases: TGTGCCAGCAGCTTAAGGCTAGCGGGGGACAATGAGCAGTTCTTC.

The chain is built from TRBV11-2 and TRBJ1-1; D unclear. The V end was cut by 5 bases, the J end by 5 bases, with 18 bases between. CDR3 size: 15 residues. The germline V gene has CDR1 SGHAT and CDR2 FQNNGV. The CDR3 reads CASSPYADPATEAFF. The CDR3 nucleotides are TGTGCCAGCAGCCCGTACGCGGACCCGGCAACTGAAGCTTTCTTT.

V gene TRBV7-9 combines with J gene TRBJ2-1, with 12 bases matching TRBD2. This CDR3 is built from 13 residues. Germline lookup yields CDR1 SEHNR and CDR2 FQNEAQ (reference sequence). The ends lost 7 bases at V and 7 bases at J; junction bases unmatched: 2. CDR3 amino acids: CASTLAGGNEQFF. CDR3 coding DNA: TGTGCCAGCACACTAGCGGGAGGAAATGAGCAGTTCTTC. The full variable domain, with the rest looked up from reference TRBV7-9 and TRBJ2-1, is DTGVSQNPRHKITKRGQNVTFRCDPISEHNRLYWYRQTLGQGPEFLTYFQNEAQLEKSRLLSDRFSAERPKGSFSTLEIQRTEQGDSAMYLCASTLAGGNEQFFGPGTRLTVL.

The genes are TRBV11-2 and TRBJ1-3; TRBD1 agrees at 7 bases. After removal of 5 bases from V and 4 bases from J, the junction contained 8 bases not matched to a gene. CDR3 size: 15 residues. The germline CDR1 and CDR2 sequences are SGHAT and FQNNGV. CDR3 in DNA: TGTGCCAGCAGCGCGACCAGGGGGTCGGGAAACACCATATATTTT. It specifies CASSATRGSGNTIYF.

In its sample, this clone was seen once. The rearrangement joins TRBV27 to TRBJ2-7; D may be TRBD1 (6 bases). The CDR3 totals 13 residues. The germline V gene has CDR1 MNHEY and CDR2 SMNVEV (reference sequence). V lost 8 bases and J 2 bases, leaving 13 bases between the germline ends. For the CDR3, the DNA is TGTGCCAGCTCCAGACAGGCCCCCTACGAGCAGTACTTC. It specifies CASSRQAPYEQYF.

The chain couples TRBV9 to TRBJ2-7, with D perhaps given as TRBD1 or TRBD2 (5 bases each). Trimming left V 2 bases short and J 0 bases short, with 12 bases between. Germline V gene sequence: CDR1 SGDLS, CDR2 YYNGEE. The length of the CDR3 is 15 residues. The chain's CDR3 is CASSVSSGSSYEQYF. The CDR3, as DNA: TGTGCCAGCAGCGTCTCCTCAGGGAGCTCCTACGAGCAGTACTTC.

The rearrangement joins TRBV7-2 to TRBJ1-1; the D gene is possibly TRBD1 (5 bases). Germline values: CDR1 SGHTA, CDR2 FQGNSA. V was cut by 5 bases and J by 6 bases, with 16 bases left in between. This CDR3 contains 14 residues. The CDR3: CASSMGESRSEAFF. CDR3 coding DNA: TGTGCCAGCAGCATGGGGGAGTCAAGATCTGAAGCTTTCTTT.

CDR3 loop: CASNSGTGAQPQHF. The CDR3 bases are TGTGCCAGCAATTCCGGGACAGGGGCTCAGCCCCAGCATTTT. The chain couples TRBV7-2 to TRBJ1-5, with 10 bases fitting TRBD1. Looked up from germline, CDR1 is SGHTA and CDR2 is FQGNSA. The CDR3 contains 14 residues. Germline trimming cut 7 bases from V and 6 bases from J; bases unmatched to any gene: 6.